Shown below are 27 T cell receptor beta chains from a single sample sequenced in a study of T cell changes during pregnancy in multiple sclerosis. TCRdb's table, derived via immunoSEQ multiplex PCR, lists solely in-frame clones and lacks some. The sample carries about 40,000 clones, roughly 90% recorded once. The sequencing used peripheral blood, collected in the second trimester of pregnancy. The source of these receptors is a female donor in good health, enrolled as a control in a pregnancy study.

The chain is built from TRBV18 and TRBJ1-5; D remains ambiguous. CDR1 is KGHSH, CDR2 LQKENI, per germline. CDR3 length equals 14 residues. Trimming cost V 3 bases and J 6 bases, with 12 bases left between them. CDR3 sequence: CASSPGAGAQPQHF. The CDR3 DNA reads as TGTGCCAGCTCACCGGGAGCAGGAGCTCAGCCCCAGCATTTT.

This chain uses TRBV6-1 with TRBJ2-3; TRBD2 aligns across 7 bases. The CDR3 sequence is 14 residues long. Germline CDR1 MNHNS, CDR2 SASEGT. V was pared by 6 bases and J by 7 bases, with 10 bases of the junction left unmatched. This CDR3 reads CASSPAAGVNTQYF. The CDR3 bases are TGTGCCAGCAGCCCAGCGGCGGGAGTTAATACGCAGTATTTT.

V and J are TRBV7-2 and TRBJ2-3, with TRBD2 identical over 7 bases. CDR3 length: 15 residues. J lost 1 base, V lost 3 bases, and 4 bases had no gene match. Germline V gives CDR1 SGHTA, CDR2 FQGNSA. Here the CDR3 reads CASSFGGSGTDTQYF. The CDR3 DNA follows: TGTGCCAGCAGCTTTGGCGGGAGCGGCACAGATACGCAGTATTTT.

The chain employs TRBV9 and TRBJ1-1, with 7 bases identical to TRBD1. J was trimmed by 3 bases and V by 6 bases; bases with no gene match: 8. This CDR3 contains 14 residues. Germline V gives CDR1 SGDLS, CDR2 YYNGEE. CDR3 in DNA: TGTGCCAGCACCCTACTGGACAGGCACACTGAAGCTTTCTTT. This sequence encodes CASTLLDRHTEAFF.

The chain uses TRBV19 and TRBJ2-4; D may be TRBD2 (6 bases). The V end was cut by 3 bases, the J end by 2 bases, with 14 bases between. Germline assignment: CDR1 LNHDA and CDR2 SQIVND (reference sequence). This CDR3 comprises 16 residues. CDR3 bases: TGTGCCAGTAGTATCACCGGGGGTGGTCCCAAAAACATTCAGTACTTC. Its protein is CASSITGGGPKNIQYF. Supplemented by reference TRBV19 and TRBJ2-4, the full variable domain reads DGGITQSPKYLFRKEGQNVTLSCEQNLNHDAMYWYRQDPGQGLRLIYYSQIVNDFQKGDIAEGYSVSREKKESFPLTVTSAQKNPTAFYLCASSITGGGPKNIQYFGAGTRLSVL.

The chain employs TRBV7-8 and TRBJ1-2; 9 bases fit TRBD1. CDR3 length: 15 amino acids. After removal of 4 bases from V and 1 base from J, the junction contained 4 bases not matched to a gene. Germline CDR1 is SGHVS and CDR2 is FQNEAQ. The CDR3 loop is CASSSPDRGNYGYTF. In DNA form, the CDR3 reads TGTGCCAGCAGCTCCCCGGACAGGGGTAACTATGGCTACACCTTC.

This chain connects TRBV10-3 to TRBJ2-1; TRBD2 matches 10 bases. The CDR3 is 17 amino acids. V lost 0 bases, J lost 1 base, and 3 bases stayed unmatched. The V gene's germline CDR1 is ENHRY and CDR2 SYGVKD. CDR3 coding DNA: TGTGCCATCAGTGAGTCAGAGACTAGCGGGTCCTACAATGAGCAGTTCTTC. This encodes CAISESETSGSYNEQFF.

CDR3: CASSLVLGRYNEQFF. CDR3 in DNA: TGTGCCAGCAGCTTAGTATTGGGCAGATACAATGAGCAGTTCTTC. The chain uses TRBV7-9 and TRBJ2-1; D is undetermined. The V end lost 1 base, the J end lost 4 bases, and 11 bases lay between the germline ends. The CDR3 has 15 residues. Germline CDR1 and CDR2: SEHNR and FQNEAQ (reference sequence).

This clone was picked up one time. The rearrangement joins TRBV7-2 to TRBJ1-5; TRBD1 aligns across 8 bases. V shed 4 bases and J 7 bases; nucleotides not matched to a gene: 6. The CDR3 has 14 residues. Germline V gene lookup returns CDR1 SGHTA and CDR2 FQGNSA. The CDR3 DNA reads TGTGCCAGCAGCTCCTTACAGGGGGGGCAGCCCCAGCATTTT. It specifies CASSSLQGGQPQHF.

The rearrangement uses TRBV6-5 and TRBJ2-5, with unresolved D. Trimming cost V 2 bases and J 5 bases, with 12 bases left between them. CDR3 length equals 14 residues. Germline CDR1 reads MNHEY; CDR2 reads SVGAGI. The chain's CDR3 is CASSYRFPTETQYF. The CDR3 region has the DNA TGTGCCAGCAGTTACCGGTTCCCCACGGAGACCCAGTACTTC.

The chain couples TRBV12-5 to TRBJ1-2; 9 bases fit TRBD1. The CDR3 loop spans 15 amino acids. Germline V gene data show CDR1 as LGHNT and CDR2 as FRNRAP. With V trimmed by 4 bases and J by 0 bases, 3 bases remained unmatched. This chain's CDR3 is CASGSGQGPNYGYTF. In nucleotides, the CDR3 is TGTGCTAGTGGTTCCGGACAGGGGCCTAACTATGGCTACACCTTC.

This clone was detected once. This chain uses TRBV18 with TRBJ1-2; D might be TRBD1 (5 bases). The CDR3 totals 14 residues. V lost 0 bases and J lost 4, with 9 bases in between. Per germline, CDR1 KGHSH and CDR2 LQKENI. The CDR3, as DNA: TGTGCCAGCTCACCACCGGGGCAGGGCTATGGCTACACCTTC. Its protein product is CASSPPGQGYGYTF.

This clone was seen only once. The rearrangement joins TRBV18 to TRBJ2-7, with 9 bases fitting TRBD2. The CDR3 has 15 residues. Germline V gene data show CDR1 as KGHSH and CDR2 as LQKENI. With 1 base clipped from V and 3 bases from J, the junction kept 4 bases outside the gene matches. CDR3 loop: CASSPLSGGIYEQYF. CDR3 DNA sequence: TGTGCCAGCTCACCACTCAGCGGGGGGATCTACGAGCAGTACTTC.

This clone has a single count. The CDR3 is CASSISGSSYEQYF. DNA for the CDR3: TGTGCCAGTAGTATAAGCGGGAGCTCCTACGAGCAGTACTTC. V usage is TRBV19 and J usage is TRBJ2-7; the match to TRBD2 covers 8 bases. V gave up 2 bases and J gave up 0 bases; unmatched junction bases: 0. Germline V CDR1 and CDR2: LNHDA, SQIVND (reference sequence). The CDR3 extends over 14 amino acids.

V is TRBV2 and J is TRBJ2-3; D call uncertain. Germline V CDR1 and CDR2: SNHLY, FYNNEI. V gave up 1 base and J gave up 7 bases, with 12 bases separating them. This CDR3 comprises 14 residues. CDR3 region: CASSEGVAVNTQYF. The CDR3 nucleotides read TGTGCCAGCAGTGAAGGGGTAGCTGTCAATACGCAGTATTTT.

This clone has just one count. This chain connects TRBV15 to TRBJ1-5; D call uncertain. With 0 bases removed from V and 7 bases from J, the gap between germline ends came to 13 bases. The CDR3 runs to 15 residues. The germline CDR1 and CDR2 sequences are LNHNV and YYDKDF (reference sequence). CDR3 loop: CATSRDGRLRQPQHF. The CDR3 DNA reads TGTGCCACCAGCAGAGATGGACGACTACGACAGCCCCAGCATTTT.

The chain uses TRBV2 and TRBJ1-1, with D maybe TRBD1 (5 bases). This CDR3 region has 12 residues. Trimming took off 8 bases at V and 11 bases at J, with 18 bases between the two ends. Germline CDR1 is SNHLY and CDR2 is FYNNEI. CDR3 DNA: TGTGCCAGCGGGACTACCCTGAATGGGGCTTTCTTT. Protein product: CASGTTLNGAFF.

J is TRBJ2-3 and V is TRBV19, with TRBD2 identical over 13 bases. The length of the CDR3 is 15 residues. Trimming removed 7 bases from V and 1 base from J; junction bases left unmatched: 2. Germline lookup yields CDR1 LNHDA and CDR2 SQIVND (reference sequence). The CDR3 loop is CASKGLAGGTDTQYF. As DNA, the CDR3 is TGTGCCAGTAAAGGACTAGCGGGGGGCACAGATACGCAGTATTTT.

CDR3 residues: CASSREEMNTEAFF. CDR3 nucleotides: TGTGCCAGCTCACGAGAGGAAATGAACACTGAAGCTTTCTTT. This sequence joins TRBV18 and TRBJ1-1; no clear D. The CDR3 spans 14 residues. V gave up 4 bases and J gave up 0 bases, with 9 bases separating them. Per the germline V gene, CDR1 is KGHSH and CDR2 is LQKENI.

CDR3: CAVREGGNTEAFF. Here the CDR3 DNA reads TGTGCCGTCAGGGAGGGCGGGAACACTGAAGCTTTCTTT. The rearrangement joins TRBV2 to TRBJ1-1; D is possibly TRBD1 (5 bases). V was shortened by 11 bases and J by 1 base, with 14 bases between the two germline ends. This CDR3 has 13 amino acids. The germline V gene encodes CDR1 SNHLY and CDR2 FYNNEI.

This chain links TRBV2 with TRBJ2-7, with TRBD1 identical over 9 bases. Germline V CDR1 and CDR2: SNHLY, FYNNEI. This CDR3 has 18 amino acids. Trimming removed 6 bases from V and 3 bases from J; junction bases left unmatched: 18. In DNA, the CDR3 is TGTGCCAGCAGCAAACCGGGACAGGGAACCCCAACCGACTACGAGCAGTACTTC. Encoded protein: CASSKPGQGTPTDYEQYF.

The chain has TRBV14 and TRBJ1-2; 9 bases are shared with TRBD1. The CDR3 has 13 residues. The germline V gene encodes CDR1 SGHDN and CDR2 FVKESK. V shed 6 bases and J 2 bases; nucleotides not matched to a gene: 1. In DNA, the CDR3 is TGTGCCAGCAGGGGACAGGGAAACTATGGCTACACCTTC. Translated, it gives CASRGQGNYGYTF.

This chain links TRBV30 with TRBJ2-1; possibly TRBD2 for D (5 bases). The germline V and J ends were trimmed by 3 bases and 4 bases, with 13 bases remaining between them. Per the germline V gene, CDR1 is GTSNPN and CDR2 is SVGIG (reference sequence). The length of the CDR3 is 14 residues. CDR3 sequence: CAWSGLAGYNEQFF. In DNA, the CDR3 is TGTGCCTGGAGCGGGCTAGCCGGGTACAATGAGCAGTTCTTC. Filled out from reference TRBV30 and TRBJ2-1, the complete variable domain reads SQTIHQWPATLVQPVGSPLSLECTVEGTSNPNLYWYRQAAGRGLQLLFYSVGIGQISSEVPQNLSASRPQDRQFILSSKKLLLSDSGFYLCAWSGLAGYNEQFFGPGTRLTVL.

The J gene is TRBJ1-1, the V gene TRBV5-5; D remains unclear. Trimming took 4 bases from V and 1 from J, leaving 8 bases between them. CDR1 SGHKS and CDR2 YYEKEE come from the germline V gene (reference sequence). This CDR3 has 13 residues. The CDR3 here is CASSPSGNTEAFF. CDR3 DNA sequence: TGTGCCAGCAGCCCCAGTGGGAACACTGAAGCTTTCTTT.

The chain joins TRBV18 to TRBJ2-1, with 12 nucleotides matching TRBD2. Germline V lookup: CDR1 KGHSH, CDR2 LQKENI. There are 16 residues in the CDR3. Unmatched junction bases numbered 4, after V lost 3 bases and J lost 4 bases. The DNA for the CDR3 is TGTGCCAGCTCACCGCCGACTAGCGGGGGATACAATGAGCAGTTCTTC. It encodes CASSPPTSGGYNEQFF.

The rearrangement joins TRBV5-1 to TRBJ2-7; tentatively, D is TRBD2 (5 bases). V dropped 1 base and J dropped 4 bases, with 6 bases sitting between them. The CDR3 has 12 amino acids. Germline assignment: CDR1 SGHRS and CDR2 YFSETQ. The CDR3 is CASSLREYEQYF. The CDR3 DNA is TGCGCCAGCAGCTTGCGGGAATACGAGCAGTACTTC.

This chain links TRBV7-9 with TRBJ2-5; D ambiguous. The CDR3 consists of 15 residues. Per the germline V gene, CDR1 is SEHNR and CDR2 is FQNEAQ (reference sequence). Trimming stripped 5 bases from V and 4 bases from J, with 17 bases between. CDR3 sequence reads: CASSPFLSVGETQYF. CDR3 nucleotides: TGTGCCAGCAGCCCTTTTTTAAGCGTAGGAGAGACCCAGTACTTC. Supplemented by reference TRBV7-9 and TRBJ2-5, the full variable domain reads DTGVSQNPRHKITKRGQNVTFRCDPISEHNRLYWYRQTLGQGPEFLTYFQNEAQLEKSRLLSDRFSAERPKGSFSTLEIQRTEQGDSAMYLCASSPFLSVGETQYFGPGTRLLVL.